This section outlines one T cell receptor (beta chain) sequence together with its context. The antigen is unknown. The TCR libraries each used total RNA (about 4,000 ng per library). TCRdb processed the 5' RACE reads again and assigns one entry to each CDR3 protein, with no DNA. This sample contains roughly 160,000 distinct CDR3 sequences. This record belongs to a study of monozygotic twins with inflammatory bowel disease. General observations from the study: There was no way to distinguish the different T cell subtypes.

The CDR3 consists of 15 residues. Germline CDR1 is SQVTM and CDR2 is ANQGSEA. The chain recombines TRBV29-1 with TRBJ2-1; TCRdb indicates TRBD2, and absent DNA this call remains unverified. This TCR was recovered from a human donor with ulcerative colitis or Crohn's disease, or a healthy co-twin of an affected twin (not recorded which). Sequences were obtained from blood. CDR3 protein: CSVVGLAGERNEQFF.